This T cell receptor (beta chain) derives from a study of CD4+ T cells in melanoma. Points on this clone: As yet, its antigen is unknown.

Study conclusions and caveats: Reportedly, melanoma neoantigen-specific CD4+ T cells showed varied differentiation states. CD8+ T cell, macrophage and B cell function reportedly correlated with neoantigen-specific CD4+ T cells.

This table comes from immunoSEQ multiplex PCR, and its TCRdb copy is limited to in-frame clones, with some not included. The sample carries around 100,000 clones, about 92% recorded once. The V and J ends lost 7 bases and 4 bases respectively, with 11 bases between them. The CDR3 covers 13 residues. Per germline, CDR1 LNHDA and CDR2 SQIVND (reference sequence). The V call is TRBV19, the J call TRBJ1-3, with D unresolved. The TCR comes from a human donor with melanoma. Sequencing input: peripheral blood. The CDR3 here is CASTRITGNTIYF. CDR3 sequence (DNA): TGTGCCAGTACCAGGATTACGGGAAACACCATATATTTT.